Listed here are 10 T cell receptor beta chains from one sample, sequenced in a study of OX40 agonist ivuxolimab in advanced cancers. Only in-frame clones appear in the TCRdb table, and some are missing; sequencing was by immunoSEQ multiplex PCR. This table has about 97,000 clones, roughly nine tenths appearing once. Source: CD4+ or CD8+ T cells sorted from blood, taken in a trial of the OX40 agonist ivuxolimab. Receptors were obtained from an adult with an advanced solid tumor such as melanoma, head and neck, liver or kidney cancer.

In its sample, this clone was seen a few times. This chain uses TRBV11-2 with TRBJ2-7, with D perhaps TRBD1 (5 bases). The ends were cut back, 3 bases at V and 5 bases at J, with 11 bases in the middle. CDR3 length: 13 residues. The germline V gene encodes CDR1 SGHAT and CDR2 FQNNGV. CDR3 amino acids: CASSFGQGNEQYF. The DNA for the CDR3 is TGTGCCAGCAGCTTTGGGCAGGGAAACGAGCAGTACTTC.

V and J are TRBV15 and TRBJ2-1, with D hard to call. The CDR3 loop spans 15 amino acids. Trimming removed 2 bases from V and 4 bases from J, with 12 bases in between. CDR1 LNHNV and CDR2 YYDKDF come from the germline V gene (reference sequence). The chain's CDR3 is CATSRKAKLYNEQFF. CDR3 sequence (DNA): TGTGCCACCAGCAGAAAAGCAAAGCTATACAATGAGCAGTTCTTC.

The chain joins TRBV5-1 to TRBJ2-5, with a weak D call TRBD2 (6 bases). This CDR3 contains 15 residues. Germline CDR1 and CDR2: SGHRS and YFSETQ. The V end was cut by 2 bases, the J end by 5 bases, with 16 bases between. In DNA form, the CDR3 reads TGCGCCAGCAGCTTCCTGAACACGGCGGGGGAGACCCAGTACTTC. It specifies CASSFLNTAGETQYF.

This sequence joins TRBV5-4 and TRBJ1-1; possible D gene TRBD1, 5 bases. CDR3 size: 14 residues. V lost 5 bases, J lost 2 bases, and 13 bases lay in between. Germline-derived CDR1 and CDR2 are SGHNT and YYREEE (reference sequence). The DNA of the CDR3 is TGTGCCAGCAGTCCCCGAACAGGCAACACTGAAGCTTTCTTT. It translates to CASSPRTGNTEAFF.

V usage is TRBV4-1 and J usage is TRBJ2-1; D might be TRBD2 (5 bases). Per germline, CDR1 MGHRA and CDR2 YSYEKL. CDR3 length: 16 amino acids. V was trimmed by 0 bases and J by 4 bases, leaving 13 bases between them. The CDR3 region has the DNA TGCGCCAGCAGCCAAGAGGGCCGGACTGGTTACAATGAGCAGTTCTTC. Residues: CASSQEGRTGYNEQFF.

The V and J genes are TRBV7-9 and TRBJ1-5; 7 nucleotides agree with TRBD1. With V trimmed by 5 bases and J by 16 bases, 8 bases remained unmatched. Germline-derived CDR1 and CDR2 are SEHNR and FQNEAQ (reference sequence). The CDR3 covers 11 residues. In nucleotides, the CDR3 is TGTGCCAGCAGCCAAGGACAGGCTCAACATTTT. Translated, it gives CASSQGQAQHF.

The chain recombines TRBV30 with TRBJ1-5; 7 nucleotides align to TRBD1. V shed 1 base, J shed 7 bases, and the junction held 4 bases outside the gene matches. The germline V gene has CDR1 GTSNPN and CDR2 SVGIG (reference sequence). This CDR3 has 13 amino acids. CDR3 sequence (DNA): TGTGCCTGGAGTGCGACAGGGAAGCAGCCCCAGCATTTT. Protein: CAWSATGKQPQHF.

In its sample, this clone was seen once. The chain carries TRBV6-5 and TRBJ1-2; no firm D call. This CDR3 spans 14 amino acids. V lost 0 bases to trimming and J lost 6 bases, with 11 bases between them. Germline V CDR1 and CDR2: MNHEY, SVGAGI. The DNA of the CDR3 is TGTGCCAGCAGTTACTCGAAGGCCGGAGATGGCTACACCTTC. Its translation: CASSYSKAGDGYTF.

V gene TRBV7-8 combines with J gene TRBJ2-1, with 9 nucleotides matching TRBD1. The V and J ends lost 5 bases and 2 bases, in that order; junction bases with no gene match: 16. Looked up from germline, CDR1 is SGHVS and CDR2 is FQNEAQ. CDR3 size: 19 residues. CDR3 DNA: TGTGCCAGCAGCCTACGGCACCCCAGGGACAGGGATGCCTACAATGAGCAGTTCTTC. Its protein is CASSLRHPRDRDAYNEQFF.

The chain couples TRBV7-2 to TRBJ2-1, with D possibly being TRBD1 (5 bases). Germline V gene lookup returns CDR1 SGHTA and CDR2 FQGNSA. The V gene lost 3 bases and the J gene lost 4 bases, with 10 bases spanning the gap. This CDR3 region has 14 residues. The CDR3, as DNA: TGTGCCAGCAGCTTTGACAGTGGTTACAATGAGCAGTTCTTC. Amino acid sequence: CASSFDSGYNEQFF.